This T cell receptor (beta chain) was sequenced in a study of breast tumors, draining lymph nodes, adjacent tissues. Study-wide results and caveats: Compared with lymph nodes, tumors were less diverse; compared with nontumor tissue, more. Luminal-like breast cancer showed significantly higher tumor–nontumor repertoire similarity than basal-like.

TCRdb re-called the multiplex PCR reads with MiXCR, one entry per CDR3 protein. Here the sample spans fewer than 150,000 distinct CDR3 sequences, around 21% being singletons. Samples came from axillary lymph nodes draining the breast cancer. This clonotype has a count of ten or more. Antigen unknown. Trimming cost V 3 bases and J 4 bases, with 18 bases left between them. Germline V CDR1 and CDR2: DFQATT, SNEGSKA (reference sequence). The length of the CDR3 is 15 residues. This receptor was obtained from a female donor with breast cancer. Some clones in this sample may be carry-over from other donors' samples. Sequencing used axillary lymph node tissue. The chain recombines TRBV20-1 with TRBJ1-2; the D gene is possibly TRBD1 (6 bases). CDR3 region: CSASAPIRQVYGYTF. CDR3 nucleotides: TGCAGTGCTAGCGCACCCATAAGACAGGTCTATGGCTACACCTTC.